These 8 T cell receptor beta chains were all obtained from the same sample, sequenced in a study of T cells in Graves' hyperthyroidism and ophthalmopathy. RNA transcripts yielded amplified TCR beta CDR3 regions. First-round RT-PCR with HTBI primers amplified the TCR CDR3 region. Using its own MiXCR run on the multiplex PCR reads, TCRdb lists one record per CDR3 protein. Among roughly 200,000 distinct CDR3 sequences listed, roughly a sixth were seen once. Sample: blood. The receptors here all came from a woman aged 45-65 years with Graves' hyperthyroidism.

The chain links TRBV28 to TRBJ1-3; TRBD1 matches at 7 bases. CDR3 length equals 15 residues. V gave up 6 bases and J gave up 0 bases; unmatched junction bases: 5. Per the germline V gene, CDR1 is MDHEN and CDR2 is SYDVKM. The CDR3 is CASRYGTDSGNTIYF. As DNA, the CDR3 is TGTGCCAGCAGGTACGGGACAGACTCTGGAAACACCATATATTTT.

In this sample, this clonotype turned up many times. The J gene is TRBJ2-7, the V gene TRBV27, with 12 nucleotides matching TRBD1. Germline values: CDR1 MNHEY, CDR2 SMNVEV (reference sequence). This CDR3 spans 16 amino acids. Losses at the gene ends were 6 bases for V and 5 bases for J; bases not matched to a gene: 11. The CDR3: CASSPLPGQGANEQYF. The CDR3 nucleotides are TGTGCCAGCAGCCCTCTACCGGGACAGGGGGCCAACGAGCAGTACTTC.

This clonotype was seen only once. V and J are TRBV28 and TRBJ2-7; the match to TRBD2 covers 10 bases. The CDR3 length is 15 residues. CDR1 is MDHEN and CDR2 is SYDVKM in the germline V gene. The trim removed 4 bases at V and 2 bases at J, leaving 5 bases unmatched. CDR3 nucleotides: TGTGCCAGCAGTTACGGGACTAGCGCCCCCTACGAGCAGTACTTC. Protein product: CASSYGTSAPYEQYF.

This clonotype was seen at least ten times. The chain combines TRBV29-1 with TRBJ2-1, with 7 positions matching TRBD1. The CDR3 totals 12 residues. Germline V gene lookup returns CDR1 SQVTM and CDR2 ANQGSEA. V shed 3 bases, J shed 6 bases, and the junction held 2 bases outside the gene matches. The CDR3 region has the DNA TGCAGCGTTGAGGGGGACAGCAATGAGCAGTTCTTC. Translating gives CSVEGDSNEQFF.

This clonotype was recorded at least ten times. This rearrangement joins TRBV12-5 to TRBJ2-7; 12 bases align to TRBD2. Germline V gives CDR1 LGHNT, CDR2 FRNRAP. The CDR3 is 15 amino acids. The trim removed 3 bases at V and 2 bases at J, leaving 2 bases unmatched. CDR3 coding DNA: TGTGCTAGTGGTTTAGGACTAGCGGGACCCTACGAGCAGTACTTC. Amino acid sequence: CASGLGLAGPYEQYF.

This clonotype showed up many times. The CDR3 region is CATQAGPDNEQFF. The CDR3 coding sequence is TGTGCCACTCAAGCGGGGCCGGACAATGAGCAGTTCTTC. The chain recombines TRBV30 with TRBJ2-1, with 7 bases matching TRBD2. V lost 8 bases to trimming and J lost 5 bases; unmatched junction nucleotides: 9. CDR3 length: 13 residues. In germline, CDR1 is GTSNPN, CDR2 SVGIG (reference sequence).

This clonotype was picked up many times. The chain combines TRBV30 with TRBJ1-1; TRBD1 might be the D (6 bases). V lost 4 bases and J 0 bases, leaving 12 bases between the germline ends. The CDR3 consists of 14 residues. The V gene's germline CDR1 is GTSNPN and CDR2 SVGIG (reference sequence). CDR3 protein: CAWILQGLNTEAFF. CDR3 coding DNA: TGTGCCTGGATCCTACAGGGATTGAACACTGAAGCTTTCTTT.

The chain carries TRBV27 and TRBJ2-7, with D perhaps TRBD2 (6 bases). Germline V gene sequence: CDR1 MNHEY, CDR2 SMNVEV (reference sequence). Deletions cut 5 bases from V and 7 bases from J, with 21 bases between. This CDR3 comprises 15 residues. The CDR3 loop reads CASSRPGLTTGEQYF. The CDR3 coding sequence is TGTGCCAGCAGTCGGCCGGGACTTACCACGGGGGAGCAGTACTTC.